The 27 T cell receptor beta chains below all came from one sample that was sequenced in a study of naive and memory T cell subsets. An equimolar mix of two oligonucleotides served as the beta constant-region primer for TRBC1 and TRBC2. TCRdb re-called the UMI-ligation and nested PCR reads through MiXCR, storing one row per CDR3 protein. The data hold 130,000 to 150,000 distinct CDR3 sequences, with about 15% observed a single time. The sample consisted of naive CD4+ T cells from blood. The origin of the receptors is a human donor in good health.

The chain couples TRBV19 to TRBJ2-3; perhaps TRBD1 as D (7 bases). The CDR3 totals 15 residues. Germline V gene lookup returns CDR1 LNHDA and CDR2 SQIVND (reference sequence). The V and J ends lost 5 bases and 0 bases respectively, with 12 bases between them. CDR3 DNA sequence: TGTGCCAGTAGTCCCAGGGGGGTGAGCACAGATACGCAGTATTTT. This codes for CASSPRGVSTDTQYF.

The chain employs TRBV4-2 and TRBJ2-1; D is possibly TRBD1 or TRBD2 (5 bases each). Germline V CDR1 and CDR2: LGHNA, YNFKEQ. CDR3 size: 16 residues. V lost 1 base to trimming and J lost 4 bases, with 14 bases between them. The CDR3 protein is CASSQGATGLYNEQFF. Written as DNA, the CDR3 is TGTGCCAGCAGCCAAGGTGCAACAGGACTTTACAATGAGCAGTTCTTC.

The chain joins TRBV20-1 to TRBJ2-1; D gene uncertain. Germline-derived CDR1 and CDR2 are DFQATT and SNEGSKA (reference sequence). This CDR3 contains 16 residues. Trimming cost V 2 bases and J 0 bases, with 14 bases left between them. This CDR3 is CSARSRPPNSYNEQFF. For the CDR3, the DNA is TGCAGTGCTAGATCCAGACCCCCCAACTCCTACAATGAGCAGTTCTTC.

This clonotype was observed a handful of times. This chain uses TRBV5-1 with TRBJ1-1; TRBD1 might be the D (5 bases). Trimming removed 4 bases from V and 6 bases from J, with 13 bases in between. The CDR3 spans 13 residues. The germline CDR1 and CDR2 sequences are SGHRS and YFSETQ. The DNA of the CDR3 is TGCGCCAGCAGCGGGGCGCCTGGGGCTGAAGCTTTCTTT. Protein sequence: CASSGAPGAEAFF.

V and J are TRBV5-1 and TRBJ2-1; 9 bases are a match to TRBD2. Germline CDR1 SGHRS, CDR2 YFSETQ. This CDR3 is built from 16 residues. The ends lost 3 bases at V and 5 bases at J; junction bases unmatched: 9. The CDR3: CASSWAGLAFDNEQFF. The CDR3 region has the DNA TGCGCCAGCAGCTGGGCGGGACTAGCTTTCGACAATGAGCAGTTCTTC.

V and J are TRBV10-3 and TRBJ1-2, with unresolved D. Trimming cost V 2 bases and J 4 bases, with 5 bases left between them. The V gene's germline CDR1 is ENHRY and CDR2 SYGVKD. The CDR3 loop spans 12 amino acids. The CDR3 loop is CAISEPVYGYTF. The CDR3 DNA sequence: TGTGCCATCAGTGAGCCGGTCTATGGCTACACCTTC.

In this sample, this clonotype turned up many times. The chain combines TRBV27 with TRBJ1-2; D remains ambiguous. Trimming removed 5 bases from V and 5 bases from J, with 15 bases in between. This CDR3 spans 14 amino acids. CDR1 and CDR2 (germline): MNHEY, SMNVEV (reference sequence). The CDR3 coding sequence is TGTGCCAGCAGTGCCTTGACACTCGGGTATGGCTACACCTTC. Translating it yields CASSALTLGYGYTF.

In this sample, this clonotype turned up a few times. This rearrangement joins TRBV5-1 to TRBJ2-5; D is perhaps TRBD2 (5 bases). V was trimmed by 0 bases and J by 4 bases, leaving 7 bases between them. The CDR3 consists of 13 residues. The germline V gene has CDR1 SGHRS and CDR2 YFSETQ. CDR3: CASSLGETETQYF. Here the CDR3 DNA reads TGCGCCAGCAGCTTGGGGGAGACAGAGACCCAGTACTTC.

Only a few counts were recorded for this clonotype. Written as DNA, the CDR3 is TGTGCCAGCGCCCTAGCGGGGAACACAGATACGCAGTATTTT. It is translated as CASALAGNTDTQYF. The chain combines TRBV28 with TRBJ2-3; 9 nucleotides line up with TRBD2. The junction had 5 bases not matched to a gene; V was cut back by 8 bases and J by 2 bases. Germline values: CDR1 MDHEN, CDR2 SYDVKM. The length of the CDR3 is 14 residues. The complete variable domain, with remaining parts taken from reference TRBV28 and TRBJ2-3, reads DVKVTQSSRYLVKRTGEKVFLECVQDMDHENMFWYRQDPGLGLRLIYFSYDVKMKEKGDIPEGYSVSREKKERFSLILESASTNQTSMYLCASALAGNTDTQYFGPGTRLTVL.

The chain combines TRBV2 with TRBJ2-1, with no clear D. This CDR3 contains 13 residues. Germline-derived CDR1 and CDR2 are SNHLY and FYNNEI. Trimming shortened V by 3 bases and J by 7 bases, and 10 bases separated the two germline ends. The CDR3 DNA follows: TGTGCCAGCAGTGACCCCAATGAGAATGAGCAGTTCTTC. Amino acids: CASSDPNENEQFF.

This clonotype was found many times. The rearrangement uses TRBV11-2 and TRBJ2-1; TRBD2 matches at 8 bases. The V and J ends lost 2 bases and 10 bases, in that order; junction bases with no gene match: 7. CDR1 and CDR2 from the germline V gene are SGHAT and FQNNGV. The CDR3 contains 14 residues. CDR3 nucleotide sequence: TGTGCCAGCAGCTTATCCCTAGCGGGTACAGAGCAGTTCTTC. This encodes CASSLSLAGTEQFF.

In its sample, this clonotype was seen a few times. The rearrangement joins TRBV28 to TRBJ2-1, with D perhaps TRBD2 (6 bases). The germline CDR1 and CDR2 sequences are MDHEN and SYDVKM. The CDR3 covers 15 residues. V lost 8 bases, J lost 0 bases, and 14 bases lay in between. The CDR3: CASSSGVISYNEQFF. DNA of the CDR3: TGTGCCAGCTCGTCGGGAGTCATCTCCTACAATGAGCAGTTCTTC.

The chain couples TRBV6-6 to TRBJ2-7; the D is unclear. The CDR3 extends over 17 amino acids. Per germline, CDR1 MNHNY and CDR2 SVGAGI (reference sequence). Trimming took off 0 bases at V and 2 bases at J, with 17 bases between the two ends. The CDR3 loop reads CASSYSSQERFPYEQYF. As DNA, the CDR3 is TGTGCCAGCAGTTACTCATCCCAAGAGAGGTTCCCCTACGAGCAGTACTTC.

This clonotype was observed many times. The CDR3 is CASSPIAGGYEQYF. In DNA, the CDR3 is TGCGCCAGCAGCCCAATAGCGGGAGGGTACGAGCAGTACTTC. J is TRBJ2-7 and V is TRBV4-1, with 11 bases that match TRBD2. V gave up 4 bases and J gave up 4 bases; unmatched junction bases: 3. The CDR3 is made up of 14 amino acids. Looked up from germline, CDR1 is MGHRA and CDR2 is YSYEKL.

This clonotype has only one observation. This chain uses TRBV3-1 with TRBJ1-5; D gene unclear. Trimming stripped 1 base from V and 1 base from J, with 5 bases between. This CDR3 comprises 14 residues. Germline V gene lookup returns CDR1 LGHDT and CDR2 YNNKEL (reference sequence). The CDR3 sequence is CASSQGQSNQPQHF. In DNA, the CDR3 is TGTGCCAGCAGCCAAGGACAAAGCAATCAGCCCCAGCATTTT.

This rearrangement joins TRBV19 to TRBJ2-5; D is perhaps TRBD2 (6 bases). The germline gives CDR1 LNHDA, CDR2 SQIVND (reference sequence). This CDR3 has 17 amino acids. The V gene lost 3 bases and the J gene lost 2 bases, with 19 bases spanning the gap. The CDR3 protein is CASSIISARRGQETQYF. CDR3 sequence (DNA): TGTGCCAGTAGTATTATCTCGGCTCGGAGGGGACAAGAGACCCAGTACTTC. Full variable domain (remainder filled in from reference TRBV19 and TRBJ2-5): DGGITQSPKYLFRKEGQNVTLSCEQNLNHDAMYWYRQDPGQGLRLIYYSQIVNDFQKGDIAEGYSVSREKKESFPLTVTSAQKNPTAFYLCASSIISARRGQETQYFGPGTRLLVL.

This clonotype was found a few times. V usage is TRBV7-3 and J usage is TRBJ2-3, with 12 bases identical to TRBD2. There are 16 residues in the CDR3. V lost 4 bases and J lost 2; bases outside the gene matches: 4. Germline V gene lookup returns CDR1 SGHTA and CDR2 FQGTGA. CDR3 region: CASSSGTSGYTDTQYF. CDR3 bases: TGTGCCAGCAGCTCGGGGACTAGCGGGTACACAGATACGCAGTATTTT.

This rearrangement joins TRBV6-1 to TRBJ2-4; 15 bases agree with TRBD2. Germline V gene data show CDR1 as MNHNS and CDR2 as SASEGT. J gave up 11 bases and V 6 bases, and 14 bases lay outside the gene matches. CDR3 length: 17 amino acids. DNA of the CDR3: TGTGCCAGCAGGAGAGGGACTAGCGGGAGGACAGACGTCGTTCAGTACTTC. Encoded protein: CASRRGTSGRTDVVQYF.

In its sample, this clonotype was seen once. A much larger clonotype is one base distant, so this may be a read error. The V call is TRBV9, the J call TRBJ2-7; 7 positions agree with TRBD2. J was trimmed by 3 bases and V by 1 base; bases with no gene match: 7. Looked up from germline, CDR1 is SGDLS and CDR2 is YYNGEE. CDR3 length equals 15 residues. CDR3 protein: CASSVSSGLSYEQYF. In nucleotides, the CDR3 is TGTGCCAGCAGCGTAAGTAGCGGGCTAAGCTACGAGCAGTACTTC.

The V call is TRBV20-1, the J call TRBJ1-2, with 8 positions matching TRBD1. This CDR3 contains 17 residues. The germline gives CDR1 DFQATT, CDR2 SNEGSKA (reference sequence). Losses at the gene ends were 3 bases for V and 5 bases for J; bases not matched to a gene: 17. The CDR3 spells CSARTLDRGPGLYGYTF. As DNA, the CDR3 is TGCAGTGCTAGGACGTTAGACAGGGGCCCTGGTTTATATGGCTACACCTTC.

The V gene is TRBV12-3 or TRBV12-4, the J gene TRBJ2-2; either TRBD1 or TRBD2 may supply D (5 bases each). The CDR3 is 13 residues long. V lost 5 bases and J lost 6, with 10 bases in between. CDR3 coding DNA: TGTGCCAGCAGTCGCCAGGGACCCGGGGAGCTGTTTTTT. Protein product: CASSRQGPGELFF.

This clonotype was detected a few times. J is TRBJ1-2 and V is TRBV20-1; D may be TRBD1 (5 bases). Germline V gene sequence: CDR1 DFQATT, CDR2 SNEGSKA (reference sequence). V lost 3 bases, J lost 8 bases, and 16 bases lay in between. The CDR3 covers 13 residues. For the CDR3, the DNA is TGCAGTGCTAGGCAGGGACCCGAGAGCGGCTACACCTTC. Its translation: CSARQGPESGYTF.

Here the CDR3 reads CASSRGWDPSSSYEQYF. CDR3 nucleotide sequence: TGTGCCAGCAGTAGGGGATGGGACCCCTCTAGCTCCTACGAGCAGTACTTC. V gene TRBV12-3 or TRBV12-4 combines with J gene TRBJ2-7; D is possibly TRBD1 or TRBD2 (5 bases each). Trimming shortened V by 5 bases and J by 0 bases, and 20 bases separated the two germline ends. The CDR3 has 17 amino acids.

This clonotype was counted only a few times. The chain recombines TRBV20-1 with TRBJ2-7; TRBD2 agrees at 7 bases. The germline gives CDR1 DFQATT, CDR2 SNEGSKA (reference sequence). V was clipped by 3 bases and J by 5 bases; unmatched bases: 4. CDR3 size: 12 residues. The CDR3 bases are TGCAGTGCTAGGGTGGGGGGGGACGAGCAGTACTTC. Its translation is CSARVGGDEQYF.

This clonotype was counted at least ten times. CDR3 sequence: CASSTTAVAYNEQFF. The CDR3 DNA reads as TGTGCCAGCAGTACCACTGCGGTAGCCTACAATGAGCAGTTCTTC. This sequence joins TRBV28 and TRBJ2-1; D unclear. Germline CDR1 is MDHEN and CDR2 is SYDVKM. Trimming left V 5 bases short and J 2 bases short, with 13 bases between. The CDR3 spans 15 residues.

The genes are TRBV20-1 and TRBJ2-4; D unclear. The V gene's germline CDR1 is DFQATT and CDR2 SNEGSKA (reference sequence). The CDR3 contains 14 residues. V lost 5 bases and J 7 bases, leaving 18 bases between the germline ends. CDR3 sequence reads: CSAPYPSLGNIQYF. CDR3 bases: TGCAGTGCTCCCTACCCTAGTCTCGGGAACATTCAGTACTTC.

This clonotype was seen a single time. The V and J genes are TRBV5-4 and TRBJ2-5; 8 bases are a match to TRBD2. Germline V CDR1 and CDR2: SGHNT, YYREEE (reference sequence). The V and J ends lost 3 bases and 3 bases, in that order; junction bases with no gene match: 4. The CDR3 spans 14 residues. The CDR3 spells CASSSKAGEETQYF. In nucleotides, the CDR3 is TGTGCCAGCAGCTCGAAAGCGGGAGAAGAGACCCAGTACTTC.